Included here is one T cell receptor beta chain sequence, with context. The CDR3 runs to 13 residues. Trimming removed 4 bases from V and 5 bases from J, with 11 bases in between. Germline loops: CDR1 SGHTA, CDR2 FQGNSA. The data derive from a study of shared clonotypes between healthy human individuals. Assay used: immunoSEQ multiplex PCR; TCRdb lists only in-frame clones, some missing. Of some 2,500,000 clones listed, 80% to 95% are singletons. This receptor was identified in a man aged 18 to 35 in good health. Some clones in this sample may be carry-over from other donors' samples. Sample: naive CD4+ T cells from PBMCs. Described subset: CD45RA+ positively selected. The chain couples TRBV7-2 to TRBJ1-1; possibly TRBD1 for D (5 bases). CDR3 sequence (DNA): TGTGCCAGCAGCTCCGTGGGGGGGACTGAAGCTTTCTTT. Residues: CASSSVGGTEAFF.